This paragraph reports one T cell receptor (beta chain). Its antigen is still unknown. Profiling relied on immunoSEQ multiplex PCR, and the TCRdb table lists in-frame clones only, not all of them. The profile shows 20,000 to 30,000 clones, around 80% of them singletons. Germline V gene data show CDR1 as SNHLY and CDR2 as FYNNEI. V lost 7 bases and J 5 bases, leaving 15 bases between the germline ends. This CDR3 region has 14 residues. This sample is drawn from a study of graft-versus-host responses after intestinal transplantation. Study in general: As for transplant type, recipients had multivisceral, liver-intestinal, or isolated intestinal grafts. Once they had received anti-thymocyte globulin induction, all recipients took tacrolimus and steroids for about 3 years.

Study-wide findings and caveats: Levels of circulating GvH clones at their peak were associated with early post-transplant HvG declines. Detected in recipient marrow were GvH clones, some of which were first observed in ileum or blood.

This TCR came from a human donor who received an intestinal transplant. Sequencing used unstimulated CD4+ T cells sorted from spleen or lymph node cells, obtained before intestinal transplant. This chain connects TRBV2 to TRBJ1-5, with D unresolved. The CDR3 DNA is TGTGCCAGCAACCCAACAGATCGTGATCAGCCCCAGCATTTT. It encodes CASNPTDRDQPQHF.